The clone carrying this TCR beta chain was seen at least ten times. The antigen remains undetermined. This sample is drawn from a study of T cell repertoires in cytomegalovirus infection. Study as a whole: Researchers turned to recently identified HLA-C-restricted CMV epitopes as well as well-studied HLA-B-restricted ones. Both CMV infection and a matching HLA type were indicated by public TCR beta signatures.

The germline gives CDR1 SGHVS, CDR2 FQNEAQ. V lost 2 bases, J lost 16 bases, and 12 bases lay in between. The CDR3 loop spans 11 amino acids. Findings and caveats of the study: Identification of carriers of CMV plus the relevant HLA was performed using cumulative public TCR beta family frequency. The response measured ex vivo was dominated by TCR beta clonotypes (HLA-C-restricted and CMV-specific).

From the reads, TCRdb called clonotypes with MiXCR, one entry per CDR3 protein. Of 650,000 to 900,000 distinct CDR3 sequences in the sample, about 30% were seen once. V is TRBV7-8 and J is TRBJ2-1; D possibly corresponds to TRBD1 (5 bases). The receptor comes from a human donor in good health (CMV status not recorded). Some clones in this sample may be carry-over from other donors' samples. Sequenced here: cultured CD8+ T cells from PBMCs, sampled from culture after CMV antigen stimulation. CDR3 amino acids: CASSLSRVQFF. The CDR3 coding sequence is TGTGCCAGCAGCTTATCCAGGGTCCAATTCTTC.